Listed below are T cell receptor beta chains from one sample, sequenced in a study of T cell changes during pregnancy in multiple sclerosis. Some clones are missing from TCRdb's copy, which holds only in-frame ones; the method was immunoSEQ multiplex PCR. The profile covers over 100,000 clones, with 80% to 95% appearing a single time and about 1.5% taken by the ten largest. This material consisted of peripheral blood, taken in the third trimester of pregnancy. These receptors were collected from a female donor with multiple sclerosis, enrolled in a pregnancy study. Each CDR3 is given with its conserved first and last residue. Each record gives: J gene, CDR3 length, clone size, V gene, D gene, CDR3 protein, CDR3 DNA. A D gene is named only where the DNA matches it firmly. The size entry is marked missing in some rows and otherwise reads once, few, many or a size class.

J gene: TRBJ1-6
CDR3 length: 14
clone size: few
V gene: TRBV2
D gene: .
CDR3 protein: CASMREARNSPLHF
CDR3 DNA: TGTGCCAGCATGAGGGAGGCCCGAAATTCACCCCTCCACTTT

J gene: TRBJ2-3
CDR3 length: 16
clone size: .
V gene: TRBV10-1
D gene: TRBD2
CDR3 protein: CASSPGTSGSTDTQYF
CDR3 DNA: TGCGCCAGCAGTCCCGGGACTAGCGGGAGCACAGATACGCAGTATTTT

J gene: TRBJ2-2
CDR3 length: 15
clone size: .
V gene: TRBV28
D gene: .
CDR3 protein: CASNAVPLNTGELFF
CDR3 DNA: TGTGCCAGCAACGCAGTGCCATTGAACACCGGGGAGCTGTTTTTT

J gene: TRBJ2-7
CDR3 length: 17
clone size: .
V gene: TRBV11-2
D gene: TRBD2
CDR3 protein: CASSLWTGTSDSVEQYF
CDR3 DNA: TGTGCCAGCAGCTTGTGGACGGGGACTAGCGATAGCGTCGAGCAGTACTTC

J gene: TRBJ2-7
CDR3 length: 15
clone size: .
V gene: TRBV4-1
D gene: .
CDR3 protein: CASSPLGEASYEQYF
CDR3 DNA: TGCGCCAGCAGCCCCTTAGGGGAGGCCTCCTACGAGCAGTACTTC

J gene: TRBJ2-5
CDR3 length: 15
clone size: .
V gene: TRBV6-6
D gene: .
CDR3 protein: CASSYSVGVQETQYF
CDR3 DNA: TGTGCCAGCAGTTACTCGGTTGGAGTCCAAGAGACCCAGTACTTC

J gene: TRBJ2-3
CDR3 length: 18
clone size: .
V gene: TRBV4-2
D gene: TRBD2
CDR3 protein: CASSQDPGLAGLLATQYF
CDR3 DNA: TGTGCCAGCAGCCAAGATCCTGGACTAGCGGGACTTCTAGCTACGCAGTATTTT

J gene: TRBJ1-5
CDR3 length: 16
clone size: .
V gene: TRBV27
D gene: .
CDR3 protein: CASSSAGDYDNQPQHF
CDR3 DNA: TGTGCCAGCAGTTCAGCAGGGGATTATGACAATCAGCCCCAGCATTTT

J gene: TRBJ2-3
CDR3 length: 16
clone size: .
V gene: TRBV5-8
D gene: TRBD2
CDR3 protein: CASSFGAGGSTDTQYF
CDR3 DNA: TGTGCCAGCAGCTTCGGAGCGGGAGGTAGCACAGATACGCAGTATTTT

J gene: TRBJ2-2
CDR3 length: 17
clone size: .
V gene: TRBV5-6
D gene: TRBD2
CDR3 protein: CASSLGLAGGHTGELFF
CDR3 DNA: TGTGCCAGCAGCTTGGGACTAGCGGGGGGTCACACCGGGGAGCTGTTTTTT

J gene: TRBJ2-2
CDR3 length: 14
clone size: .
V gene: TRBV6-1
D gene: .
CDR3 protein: CASSRDINTGELFF
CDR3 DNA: TGTGCCAGCAGTAGGGACATAAACACCGGGGAGCTGTTTTTT

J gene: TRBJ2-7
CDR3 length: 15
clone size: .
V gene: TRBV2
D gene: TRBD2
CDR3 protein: CASTERGGYSNEQYF
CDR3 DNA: TGTGCCAGCACTGAGCGGGGGGGCTACAGTAACGAGCAGTACTTC

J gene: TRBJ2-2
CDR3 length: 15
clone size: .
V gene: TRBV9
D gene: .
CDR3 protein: CASSVGQGNAGELFF
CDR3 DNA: TGTGCCAGCAGCGTAGGCCAGGGTAACGCCGGGGAGCTGTTTTTT

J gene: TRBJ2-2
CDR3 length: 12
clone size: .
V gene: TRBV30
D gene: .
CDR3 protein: CAWSSVGGELFF
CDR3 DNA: TGTGCCTGGAGCAGCGTCGGTGGGGAGCTGTTTTTT

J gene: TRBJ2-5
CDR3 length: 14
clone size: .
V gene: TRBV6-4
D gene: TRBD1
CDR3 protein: CASSPTKGAETQYF
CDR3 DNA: TGTGCCAGCAGTCCAACCAAGGGGGCAGAGACCCAGTACTTC

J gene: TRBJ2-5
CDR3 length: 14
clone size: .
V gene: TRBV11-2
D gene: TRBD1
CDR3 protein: CASSLIQGQETQYF
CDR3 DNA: TGTGCCAGCAGCCTGATACAGGGGCAAGAGACCCAGTACTTC

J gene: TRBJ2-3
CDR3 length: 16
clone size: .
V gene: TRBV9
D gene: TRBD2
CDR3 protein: CASNPGLAGGTDTQYF
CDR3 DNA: TGTGCCAGCAACCCGGGACTAGCGGGGGGCACAGATACGCAGTATTTT